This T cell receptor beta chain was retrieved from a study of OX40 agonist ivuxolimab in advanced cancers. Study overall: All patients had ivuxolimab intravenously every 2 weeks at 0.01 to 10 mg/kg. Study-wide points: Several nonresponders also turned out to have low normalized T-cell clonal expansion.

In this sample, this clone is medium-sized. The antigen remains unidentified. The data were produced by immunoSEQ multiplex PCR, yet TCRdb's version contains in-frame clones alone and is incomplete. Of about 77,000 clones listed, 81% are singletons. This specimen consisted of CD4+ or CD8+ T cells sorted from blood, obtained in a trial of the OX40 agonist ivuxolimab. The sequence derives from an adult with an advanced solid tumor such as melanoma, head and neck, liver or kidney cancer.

This CDR3 reads CASSLSVGELFF. In DNA form, the CDR3 reads TGTGCCAGCAGTTTATCGGTCGGGGAGCTGTTTTTT. The V call is TRBV27, the J call TRBJ2-2; D is unresolved. Germline loops: CDR1 MNHEY, CDR2 SMNVEV (reference sequence). The CDR3 spans 12 residues. V lost 0 bases and J 7 bases, leaving 3 bases between the germline ends.